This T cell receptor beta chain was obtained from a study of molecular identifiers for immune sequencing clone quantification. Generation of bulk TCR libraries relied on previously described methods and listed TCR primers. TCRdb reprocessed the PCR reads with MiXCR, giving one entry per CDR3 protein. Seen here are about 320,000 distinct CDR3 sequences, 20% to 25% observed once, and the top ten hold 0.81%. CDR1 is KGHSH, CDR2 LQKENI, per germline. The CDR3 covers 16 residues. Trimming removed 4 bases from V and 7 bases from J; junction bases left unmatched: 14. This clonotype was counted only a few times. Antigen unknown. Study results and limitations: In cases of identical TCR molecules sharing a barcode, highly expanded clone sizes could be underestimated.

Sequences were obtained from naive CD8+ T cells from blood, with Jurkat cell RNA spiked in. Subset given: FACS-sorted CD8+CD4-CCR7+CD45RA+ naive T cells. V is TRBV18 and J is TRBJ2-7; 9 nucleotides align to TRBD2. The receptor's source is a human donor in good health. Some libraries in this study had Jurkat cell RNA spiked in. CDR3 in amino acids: CASSQSGGLVPGEQYF. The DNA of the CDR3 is TGTGCCAGCTCACAGAGCGGGGGGCTCGTCCCGGGGGAGCAGTACTTC.